The entry that follows covers one T cell receptor beta chain sequence. As yet, its antigen is unknown. These data are taken from a study of cytomegalovirus exposure and HLA in healthy donors. Findings and caveats of the study: CMV serostatus was the sole immune exposure data available.

This CDR3 region has 14 residues. Per the germline V gene, CDR1 is MNHEY and CDR2 is SMNVEV (reference sequence). V gave up 2 bases and J gave up 4 bases, with 11 bases separating them. PCR used 60 Vbeta primers and 13 Jbeta primers. In the study's own analysis: It was a later analysis that counted some 80 million unique TCR beta chains, of which about 10 million were shared. Sequencing was performed with immunoSEQ multiplex PCR; in TCRdb, only in-frame clones are kept and a portion is missing. V and J calls and clone size are as listed in that table; D and trimming were resolved from the DNA. The table has about 190,000 clones, 65% to 80% seen once.

The rearrangement joins TRBV27 to TRBJ1-2; D is ambiguous. The specimen sequenced was PBMCs. The clonotype was recovered from a man aged 25 to 40 in good health and CMV-seropositive. The CDR3 nucleotides are TGTGCCAGCAGTTTAATGGGGAGTGGCTATGGCTACACCTTC. Encoded protein: CASSLMGSGYGYTF.